This TCR beta chain came from a study of cytomegalovirus exposure and HLA in healthy donors. The study ran its PCR with 60 Vbeta and 13 Jbeta primers. Clones were read by immunoSEQ multiplex PCR, and TCRdb kept only the in-frame ones, dropping some. The sample holds around 180,000 clones, 80% to 85% seen once. V lost 0 bases to trimming and J lost 5 bases; unmatched junction nucleotides: 10. This CDR3 contains 16 residues. Germline CDR1 is LGHNA and CDR2 is YNFKEQ. The rearrangement uses TRBV4-2 and TRBJ2-7; 7 nucleotides match TRBD2. The receptor was derived from a boy under 10 years old in good health and CMV-seronegative. Input material: PBMCs. CDR3 loop: CASSQEGGGGPDEQYF. In nucleotides, the CDR3 is TGTGCCAGCAGCCAAGAGGGGGGGGGAGGGCCGGACGAGCAGTACTTC.